This TCR beta chain stems from a study of technical replicates of blood from several donors. Repertoires were generated with immunoSEQ multiplex PCR, while TCRdb's copy carries only in-frame clones and drops some. The table shows tens of thousands of clones, with roughly 94% occurring only once. This CDR3 is built from 19 residues. Trimming removed 6 bases at V and 2 bases at J, with 26 bases between. Germline V gene data show CDR1 as MDHEN and CDR2 as SYDVKM. V gene TRBV28 combines with J gene TRBJ1-5, with a possible D match to TRBD1 (5 bases). The source of this sequence is a human donor in good health. The sample comprised T cells isolated from PBMCs. CDR3 amino acids: CASSIIFLLGQRGNQPQHF. CDR3 nucleotides: TGTGCCAGCAGCATCATCTTCCTACTTGGACAAAGGGGCAATCAGCCCCAGCATTTT.